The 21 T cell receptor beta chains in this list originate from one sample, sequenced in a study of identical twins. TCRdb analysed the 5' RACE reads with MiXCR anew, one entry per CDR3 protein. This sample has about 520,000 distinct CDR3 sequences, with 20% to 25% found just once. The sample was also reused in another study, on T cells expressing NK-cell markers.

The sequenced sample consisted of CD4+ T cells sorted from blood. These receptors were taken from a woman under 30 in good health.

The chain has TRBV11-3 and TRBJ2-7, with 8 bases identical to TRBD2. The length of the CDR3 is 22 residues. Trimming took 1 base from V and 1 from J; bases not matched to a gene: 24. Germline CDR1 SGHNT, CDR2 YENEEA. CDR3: CASSLVEGKVLSGSSRSYEQYF. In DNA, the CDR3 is TGTGCCAGCAGCTTAGTTGAGGGGAAGGTTTTAAGCGGGAGTTCGCGGTCCTACGAGCAGTACTTC.

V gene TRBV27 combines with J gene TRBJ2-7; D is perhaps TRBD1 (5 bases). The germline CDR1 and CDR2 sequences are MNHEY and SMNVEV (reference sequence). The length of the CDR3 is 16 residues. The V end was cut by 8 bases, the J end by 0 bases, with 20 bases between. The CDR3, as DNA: TGTGCCAGCCCGACAAGGTTTTCAGGGTTCTCCTACGAGCAGTACTTC. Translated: CASPTRFSGFSYEQYF.

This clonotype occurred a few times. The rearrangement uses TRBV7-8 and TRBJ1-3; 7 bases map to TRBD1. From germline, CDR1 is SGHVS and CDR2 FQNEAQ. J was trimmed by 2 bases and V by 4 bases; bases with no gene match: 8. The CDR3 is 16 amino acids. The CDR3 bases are TGTGCCAGCAGCTCCGAACCTGGGACAGCTGGAAACACCATATATTTT. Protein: CASSSEPGTAGNTIYF.

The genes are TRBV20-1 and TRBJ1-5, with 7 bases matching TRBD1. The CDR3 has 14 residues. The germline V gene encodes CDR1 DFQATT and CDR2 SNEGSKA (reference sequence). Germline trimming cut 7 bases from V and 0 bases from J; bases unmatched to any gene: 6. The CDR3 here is CSVSGGPSNQPQHF. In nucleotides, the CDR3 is TGCAGTGTTTCAGGGGGACCTAGCAATCAGCCCCAGCATTTT.

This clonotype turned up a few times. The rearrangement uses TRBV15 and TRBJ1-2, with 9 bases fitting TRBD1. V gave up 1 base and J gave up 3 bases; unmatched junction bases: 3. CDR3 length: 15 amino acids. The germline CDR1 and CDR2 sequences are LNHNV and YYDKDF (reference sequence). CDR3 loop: CATSRGTGVYYGYTF. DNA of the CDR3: TGTGCCACCAGCAGAGGGACAGGGGTGTACTATGGCTACACCTTC.

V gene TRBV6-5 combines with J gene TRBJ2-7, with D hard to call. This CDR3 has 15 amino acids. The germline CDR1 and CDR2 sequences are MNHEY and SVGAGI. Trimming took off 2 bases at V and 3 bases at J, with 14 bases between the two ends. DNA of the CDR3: TGTGCCAGCAGTTACGAGTGGAGTCCAAGCTACGAGCAGTACTTC. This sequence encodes CASSYEWSPSYEQYF.

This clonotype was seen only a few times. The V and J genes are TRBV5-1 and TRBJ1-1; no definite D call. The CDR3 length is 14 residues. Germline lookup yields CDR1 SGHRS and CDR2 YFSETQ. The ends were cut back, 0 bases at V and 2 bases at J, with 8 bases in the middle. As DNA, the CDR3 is TGCGCCAGCAGCTTGGAGGGAATTAACACTGAAGCTTTCTTT. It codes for CASSLEGINTEAFF.

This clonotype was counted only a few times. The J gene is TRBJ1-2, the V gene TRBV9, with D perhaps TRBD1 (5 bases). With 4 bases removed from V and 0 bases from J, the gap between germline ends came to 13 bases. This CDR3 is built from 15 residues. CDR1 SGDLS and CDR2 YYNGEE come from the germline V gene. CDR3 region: CASSIRDEANYGYTF. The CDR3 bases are TGTGCCAGCAGCATACGGGACGAAGCTAACTATGGCTACACCTTC.

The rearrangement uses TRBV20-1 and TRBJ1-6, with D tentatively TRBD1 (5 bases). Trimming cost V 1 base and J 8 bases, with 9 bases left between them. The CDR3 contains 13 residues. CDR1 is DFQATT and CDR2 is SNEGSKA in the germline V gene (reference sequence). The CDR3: CSARGQSDSPLHF. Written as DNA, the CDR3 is TGCAGTGCTAGAGGACAGTCGGATTCACCCCTCCACTTT.

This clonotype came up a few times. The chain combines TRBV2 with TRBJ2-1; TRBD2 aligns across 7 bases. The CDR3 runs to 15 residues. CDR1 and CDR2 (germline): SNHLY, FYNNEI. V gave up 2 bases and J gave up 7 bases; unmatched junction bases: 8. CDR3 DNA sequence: TGTGCCAGCAGTGAACGGGGCGGGAGAGGAAATGAGCAGTTCTTC. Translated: CASSERGGRGNEQFF.

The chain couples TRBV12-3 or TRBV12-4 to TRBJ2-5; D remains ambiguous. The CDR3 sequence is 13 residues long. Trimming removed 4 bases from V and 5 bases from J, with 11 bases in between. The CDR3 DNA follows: TGTGCCAGCAGTTACGGACGTTTGGAGACCCAGTACTTC. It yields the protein CASSYGRLETQYF.

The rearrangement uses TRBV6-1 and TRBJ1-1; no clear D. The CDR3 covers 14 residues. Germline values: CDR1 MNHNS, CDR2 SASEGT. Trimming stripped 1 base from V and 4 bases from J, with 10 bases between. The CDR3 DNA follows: TGTGCCAGCAGTGAAGTTGGGGTCACCACTGAAGCTTTCTTT. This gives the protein CASSEVGVTTEAFF.

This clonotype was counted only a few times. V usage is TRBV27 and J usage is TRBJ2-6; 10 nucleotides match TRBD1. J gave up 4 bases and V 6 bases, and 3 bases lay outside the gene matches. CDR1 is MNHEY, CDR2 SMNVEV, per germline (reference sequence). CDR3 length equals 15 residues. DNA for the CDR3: TGTGCCAGCAGGACAGGGGGCCCCGGGGCCAACGTCCTGACTTTC. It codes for CASRTGGPGANVLTF.

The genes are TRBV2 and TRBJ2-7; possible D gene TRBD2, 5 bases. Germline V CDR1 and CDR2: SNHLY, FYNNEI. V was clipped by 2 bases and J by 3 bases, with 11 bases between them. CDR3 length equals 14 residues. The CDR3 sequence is CASSELSGYYEQYF. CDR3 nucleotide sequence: TGTGCCAGCAGTGAATTAAGCGGATACTACGAGCAGTACTTC.

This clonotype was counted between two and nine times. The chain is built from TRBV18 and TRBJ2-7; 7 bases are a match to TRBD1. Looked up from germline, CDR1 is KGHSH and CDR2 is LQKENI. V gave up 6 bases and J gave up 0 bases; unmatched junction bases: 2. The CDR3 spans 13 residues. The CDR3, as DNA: TGTGCCAGCTCGGACAGGAGCTCCTACGAGCAGTACTTC. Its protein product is CASSDRSSYEQYF.

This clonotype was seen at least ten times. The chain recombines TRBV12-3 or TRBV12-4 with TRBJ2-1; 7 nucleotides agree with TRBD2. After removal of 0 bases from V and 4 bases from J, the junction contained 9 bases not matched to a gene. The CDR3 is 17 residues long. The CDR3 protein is CASSLARGSGQYNEQFF. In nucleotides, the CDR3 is TGTGCCAGCAGTTTAGCGCGTGGTAGCGGGCAATACAATGAGCAGTTCTTC.

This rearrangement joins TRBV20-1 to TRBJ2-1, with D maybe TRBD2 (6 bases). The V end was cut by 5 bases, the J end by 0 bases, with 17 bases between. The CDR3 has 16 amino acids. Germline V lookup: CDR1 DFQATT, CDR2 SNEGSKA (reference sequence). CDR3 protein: CSARPIAASSYNEQFF. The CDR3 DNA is TGCAGTGCTCGCCCTATAGCGGCGAGCTCCTACAATGAGCAGTTCTTC.

The CDR3 DNA follows: TGCGCCAGCGCAGCGGGCATTCGGCAGCCCCAGCATTTT. Its protein is CASAAGIRQPQHF. V and J are TRBV5-1 and TRBJ1-5; D is unclear. Germline V lookup: CDR1 SGHRS, CDR2 YFSETQ. Trimming took 7 bases from V and 7 from J, leaving 15 bases between them. This CDR3 is built from 13 residues.

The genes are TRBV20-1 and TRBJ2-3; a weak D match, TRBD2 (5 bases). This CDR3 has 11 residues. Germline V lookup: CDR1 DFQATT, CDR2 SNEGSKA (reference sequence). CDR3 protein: CLWSGTDTQYF. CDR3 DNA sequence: TGCTTATGGTCGGGAACAGATACGCAGTATTTT.

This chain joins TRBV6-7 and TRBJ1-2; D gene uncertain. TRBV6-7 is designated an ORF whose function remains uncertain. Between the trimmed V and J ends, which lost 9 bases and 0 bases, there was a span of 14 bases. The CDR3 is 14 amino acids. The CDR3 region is CARIRVVTNYGYTF. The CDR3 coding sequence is TGTGCCAGAATCCGGGTCGTCACTAACTATGGCTACACCTTC.

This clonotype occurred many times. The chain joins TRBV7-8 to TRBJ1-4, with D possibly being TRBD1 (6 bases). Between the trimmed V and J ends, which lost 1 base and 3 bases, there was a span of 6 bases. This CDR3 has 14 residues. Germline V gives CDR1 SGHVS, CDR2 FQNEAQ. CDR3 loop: CASSLGTANEKLFF. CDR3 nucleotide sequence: TGTGCCAGCAGCTTAGGGACAGCTAATGAAAAACTGTTTTTT.